This is a list of T cell receptor beta chains from one sample in a study of shared clonotypes between healthy human individuals. Sequencing used immunoSEQ multiplex PCR; TCRdb keeps in-frame clones, though not all of them. Here the sample spans 800,000 to 1,200,000 clones, 75% to 80% being singletons. The source material was memory CD4+ T cells from PBMCs. These receptors came from a man between 18 and 29 years old in good health. Some clones in this sample may be carry-over from other donors' samples. The CDR3 runs from the conserved cysteine through the conserved F or W. Each record gives: CDR3 protein, CDR3 DNA, clone size, J gene, V gene, D gene. D genes are given only for firm matches. Clone size, where shown, is once, few, many, or a class for clones that have expanded.

CDR3aa: CAISDLVSGYEQYF
CDR3nt: TGTGCCATCAGTGATCTCGTGAGCGGGTACGAGCAGTACTTC
abundance: NA
j_gene: TRBJ2-7
v_gene: TRBV10-3
d_gene: NA

CDR3aa: CASGTATYSYQPQHF
CDR3nt: TGTGCCAGTGGGACAGCCACCTATTCCTATCAGCCCCAGCATTTT
abundance: NA
j_gene: TRBJ1-5
v_gene: TRBV19
d_gene: TRBD1

CDR3aa: CASSQGGTTYEQYF
CDR3nt: TGTGCCAGCAGCCAGGGAGGGACCACCTACGAGCAGTACTTC
abundance: NA
j_gene: TRBJ2-7
v_gene: TRBV7-8
d_gene: TRBD2

CDR3aa: CAWSYQETQYF
CDR3nt: TGTGCCTGGAGCTACCAAGAGACCCAGTACTTC
abundance: NA
j_gene: TRBJ2-5
v_gene: TRBV30
d_gene: NA

CDR3aa: CASSLPHSQETQYF
CDR3nt: TGTGCCAGCAGCTTGCCCCACAGTCAAGAGACCCAGTACTTC
abundance: NA
j_gene: TRBJ2-5
v_gene: TRBV5-4
d_gene: NA

CDR3aa: CASSVEGGVSPLHF
CDR3nt: TGTGCCAGCAGCGTAGAAGGGGGCGTTTCACCCCTCCACTTT
abundance: NA
j_gene: TRBJ1-6
v_gene: TRBV9
d_gene: TRBD1

CDR3aa: CAWTQGGGGRNTDTQYF
CDR3nt: TGTGCCTGGACCCAAGGGGGGGGAGGGCGGAACACAGATACGCAGTATTTT
abundance: many
j_gene: TRBJ2-3
v_gene: TRBV30
d_gene: NA

CDR3aa: CASSPFSDTQYF
CDR3nt: TGTGCCAGCAGCCCGTTCTCAGATACGCAGTATTTT
abundance: NA
j_gene: TRBJ2-3
v_gene: TRBV14
d_gene: NA

CDR3aa: CASSPRVAGGVTGELFF
CDR3nt: TGCGCCAGCAGCCCAAGGGTAGCGGGAGGGGTCACCGGGGAGCTGTTTTTT
abundance: NA
j_gene: TRBJ2-2
v_gene: TRBV4-1
d_gene: TRBD2

CDR3aa: CASSPKTVYSTDTQYF
CDR3nt: TGTGCCAGCAGCCCGAAGACAGTATATAGCACAGATACGCAGTATTTT
abundance: NA
j_gene: TRBJ2-3
v_gene: TRBV7-3
d_gene: NA

CDR3aa: CASSFLQQGARGYTF
CDR3nt: TGTGCCAGCAGTTTTCTACAACAGGGGGCAAGAGGCTACACCTTC
abundance: NA
j_gene: TRBJ1-2
v_gene: TRBV28
d_gene: TRBD1

CDR3aa: CASSVMAGGMDTQYF
CDR3nt: TGTGCCAGCAGCGTTATGGCGGGAGGGATGGATACGCAGTATTTT
abundance: NA
j_gene: TRBJ2-3
v_gene: TRBV9
d_gene: TRBD2

CDR3aa: CASSLVVQETQYF
CDR3nt: TGCGCCAGCAGCTTGGTGGTCCAAGAGACCCAGTACTTC
abundance: NA
j_gene: TRBJ2-5
v_gene: TRBV5-1
d_gene: NA

CDR3aa: CARSSRQGCTEAFF
CDR3nt: TGTGCCAGAAGCTCCCGACAGGGATGCACTGAAGCTTTCTTT
abundance: NA
j_gene: TRBJ1-1
v_gene: TRBV5-3
d_gene: TRBD1

CDR3aa: CSVLVMNTGELFF
CDR3nt: TGCAGCGTTTTGGTTATGAACACCGGGGAGCTGTTTTTT
abundance: NA
j_gene: TRBJ2-2
v_gene: TRBV29-1
d_gene: NA

CDR3aa: CASWRERSYNEQFF
CDR3nt: TGTGCCAGTTGGCGGGAGCGGTCCTACAATGAGCAGTTCTTC
abundance: once
j_gene: TRBJ2-1
v_gene: TRBV27
d_gene: TRBD2

CDR3aa: CASSSDFNQPQHF
CDR3nt: TGTGCCAGCTCCTCGGACTTCAATCAGCCCCAGCATTTT
abundance: NA
j_gene: TRBJ1-5
v_gene: TRBV18
d_gene: NA

CDR3aa: CASSSEGQGSGNTIYF
CDR3nt: TGTGCCAGCAGCTCCGAAGGCCAGGGATCCGGAAACACCATATATTTT
abundance: NA
j_gene: TRBJ1-3
v_gene: TRBV7-3
d_gene: NA

CDR3aa: CASSLGRGVSYEQYF
CDR3nt: TGTGCCAGCAGCTTAGGCAGGGGAGTTTCGTACGAGCAGTACTTC
abundance: NA
j_gene: TRBJ2-7
v_gene: TRBV7-3
d_gene: NA

CDR3aa: CSVEWETSYNEQFF
CDR3nt: TGCAGCGTTGAATGGGAGACCTCCTACAATGAGCAGTTCTTC
abundance: NA
j_gene: TRBJ2-1
v_gene: TRBV29-1
d_gene: NA

CDR3aa: CASSQGPTEAFF
CDR3nt: TGCGCCAGCAGCCAAGGCCCCACTGAAGCTTTCTTT
abundance: NA
j_gene: TRBJ1-1
v_gene: TRBV4-1
d_gene: NA

CDR3aa: CAQWASYFFGYTF
CDR3nt: TGTGCCCAATGGGCAAGCTATTTCTTCGGCTACACCTTC
abundance: NA
j_gene: TRBJ1-2
v_gene: TRBV5-3
d_gene: NA

CDR3aa: CASSFSGGGETQYF
CDR3nt: TGTGCCAGCAGCTTCTCTGGGGGGGGAGAGACCCAGTACTTC
abundance: NA
j_gene: TRBJ2-5
v_gene: TRBV5-4
d_gene: TRBD2

CDR3aa: CASSYSGGLQPQHF
CDR3nt: TGTGCCAGCAGCTACTCGGGGGGCCTTCAGCCCCAGCATTTT
abundance: few
j_gene: TRBJ1-5
v_gene: TRBV9
d_gene: NA

CDR3aa: CASSPQVGQGDGYTF
CDR3nt: TGTGCCAGCAGCCCGCAGGTAGGGCAGGGGGACGGCTACACCTTC
abundance: NA
j_gene: TRBJ1-2
v_gene: TRBV7-2
d_gene: TRBD1

CDR3aa: CASTPLAGSLRYNEQFF
CDR3nt: TGTGCCAGCACCCCCCTAGCGGGGTCGCTAAGATACAATGAGCAGTTCTTC
abundance: NA
j_gene: TRBJ2-1
v_gene: TRBV28
d_gene: TRBD2

CDR3aa: CASRPSGTVSYEQYF
CDR3nt: TGTGCCAGCAGGCCCTCCGGGACCGTTAGTTACGAGCAGTACTTC
abundance: NA
j_gene: TRBJ2-7
v_gene: TRBV28
d_gene: NA

CDR3aa: CASSFGTGDNTGELFF
CDR3nt: TGCGCCAGCAGCTTCGGGACAGGTGATAACACCGGGGAGCTGTTTTTT
abundance: NA
j_gene: TRBJ2-2
v_gene: TRBV5-1
d_gene: TRBD1

CDR3aa: CASSMGGIGEKLFF
CDR3nt: TGTGCCAGCAGCATGGGGGGAATCGGTGAAAAACTGTTTTTT
abundance: once
j_gene: TRBJ1-4
v_gene: TRBV5-5
d_gene: NA

CDR3aa: CASSTQSQGEAFF
CDR3nt: TGTGCCAGCTCCACCCAATCCCAAGGCGAAGCTTTCTTT
abundance: NA
j_gene: TRBJ1-1
v_gene: TRBV6-1
d_gene: NA

CDR3aa: CASSPDGVNQPQHF
CDR3nt: TGCGCCAGCAGCCCCGACGGGGTCAATCAGCCCCAGCATTTT
abundance: NA
j_gene: TRBJ1-5
v_gene: TRBV23-1
d_gene: NA

CDR3aa: CASSTIPGQGGTDTQYF
CDR3nt: TGTGCCAGCAGCACAATACCGGGACAGGGCGGAACAGATACGCAGTATTTT
abundance: NA
j_gene: TRBJ2-3
v_gene: TRBV7-9
d_gene: TRBD1

CDR3aa: CASSSGLAGVNEQFF
CDR3nt: TGTGCCAGCAGCTCCGGACTAGCGGGAGTCAATGAGCAGTTCTTC
abundance: NA
j_gene: TRBJ2-1
v_gene: TRBV7-3
d_gene: TRBD2

CDR3aa: CASGKAGKPQHF
CDR3nt: TGTGCCAGCGGGAAAGCGGGGAAGCCCCAGCATTTT
abundance: NA
j_gene: TRBJ1-5
v_gene: TRBV7-2
d_gene: NA

CDR3aa: CASSFQGEGYTF
CDR3nt: TGCGCCAGCAGCTTTCAGGGAGAAGGCTACACCTTC
abundance: NA
j_gene: TRBJ1-2
v_gene: TRBV5-1
d_gene: NA

CDR3aa: CASSLEWHESYEQYF
CDR3nt: TGTGCCAGCAGCTTGGAGTGGCACGAATCCTACGAGCAGTACTTC
abundance: once
j_gene: TRBJ2-7
v_gene: TRBV5-8
d_gene: NA

CDR3aa: CASSFGDRRNTEAFF
CDR3nt: TGTGCCAGCAGTTTTGGGGACCGCCGGAACACTGAAGCTTTCTTT
abundance: few
j_gene: TRBJ1-1
v_gene: TRBV28
d_gene: NA

CDR3aa: CASTSPGGLGHEQYF
CDR3nt: TGTGCCAGCACCTCACCCGGGGGACTAGGCCACGAGCAGTACTTC
abundance: many
j_gene: TRBJ2-7
v_gene: TRBV7-2
d_gene: TRBD2

CDR3aa: CASSPGSGANVLTF
CDR3nt: TGTGCCAGCTCACCAGGCTCTGGGGCCAACGTCCTGACTTTC
abundance: few
j_gene: TRBJ2-6
v_gene: TRBV18
d_gene: NA

CDR3aa: CASSQPRGAYEQYF
CDR3nt: TGTGCCAGCAGCCAACCCCGCGGGGCCTACGAGCAGTACTTC
abundance: NA
j_gene: TRBJ2-7
v_gene: TRBV6-1
d_gene: NA